These 13 T cell receptor beta chains share one sample of origin, sequenced in a study of shared clonotypes between healthy human individuals. The table came from immunoSEQ multiplex PCR; TCRdb's copy has only in-frame clones and leaves some out. The table lists more than 2 million clones, approximately 94% of them singletons. Material: naive CD4+ T cells sorted from blood. Noted subset: CD45RA+ positively selected. These receptors originate from a man aged 18 to 30 in good health.

The V gene is TRBV14, the J gene TRBJ1-1, with a tentative D call TRBD1 (5 bases). The CDR3 is 15 amino acids. Looked up from germline, CDR1 is SGHDN and CDR2 is FVKESK. Trimming removed 4 bases at V and 5 bases at J, with 17 bases between. The CDR3 is CASSLQGLSTTEAFF. CDR3 DNA: TGTGCCAGCAGCCTCCAGGGCTTAAGTACGACTGAAGCTTTCTTT.

This clone occurred once. Other DNA sequences of this sample code for an identical CDR3. V is TRBV19 and J is TRBJ2-7; no firm D call. The CDR3 sequence is 13 residues long. The ends were cut back, 2 bases at V and 1 base at J, with 6 bases in the middle. CDR1 and CDR2 (germline): LNHDA, SQIVND (reference sequence). The CDR3 region has the DNA TGTGCCAGTAGTATACAGGTTTCCTACGAGCAGTACTTC. Amino acids: CASSIQVSYEQYF.

The chain has TRBV6-4 and TRBJ1-4; possibly TRBD1 for D (5 bases). CDR3 length: 14 amino acids. The ends were cut back, 8 bases at V and 2 bases at J, with 12 bases in the middle. CDR1 and CDR2 (germline): MRHNA, SNTAGT. CDR3 nucleotide sequence: TGTGCCAGCTTTACTGAGGGGACTAATGAAAAACTGTTTTTT. Translation: CASFTEGTNEKLFF.

The V call is TRBV6-5, the J call TRBJ2-5, with 9 bases identical to TRBD2. Germline V lookup: CDR1 MNHEY, CDR2 SVGAGI. The CDR3 is 16 residues long. With 2 bases clipped from V and 4 bases from J, the junction kept 8 bases outside the gene matches. Here the CDR3 DNA reads TGTGCCAGCAGTTACGGCGGCGGGGGGGCCGGAGAGACCCAGTACTTC. It is translated as CASSYGGGGAGETQYF.

The CDR3 region has the DNA TGTGCCAGCAGTCCAGGTCCCTGGGGGCAAGAGACCCAGTACTTC. Translating gives CASSPGPWGQETQYF. The chain couples TRBV6-5 to TRBJ2-5, with D possibly being TRBD1 or TRBD2 (5 bases each). Germline V gene data show CDR1 as MNHEY and CDR2 as SVGAGI. Between the trimmed V and J ends, which lost 5 bases and 2 bases, there was a span of 15 bases. The CDR3 has 15 residues.

A few counts support this clone. V gene TRBV6-1 combines with J gene TRBJ1-2; D not certain. V was trimmed by 1 base and J by 5 bases, leaving 5 bases between them. CDR3 length: 12 residues. Looked up from germline, CDR1 is MNHNS and CDR2 is SASEGT. CDR3 region: CASSEGRYGYTF. The CDR3 nucleotides read TGTGCCAGCAGTGAAGGGCGGTATGGCTACACCTTC.

V gene TRBV9 combines with J gene TRBJ1-6; D possibly corresponds to TRBD1 (6 bases). There are 16 residues in the CDR3. Germline assignment: CDR1 SGDLS and CDR2 YYNGEE. Deletions cut 0 bases from V and 5 bases from J, with 12 bases between. The CDR3: CASSVGGGGDNSPLHF. As DNA, the CDR3 is TGTGCCAGCAGCGTAGGGGGAGGGGGGGATAATTCACCCCTCCACTTT.

As for this clone: Additional DNA sequences in this sample encode the identical CDR3. V gene TRBV9 combines with J gene TRBJ1-3; D possibly corresponds to TRBD1 (5 bases). Trimming shortened V by 0 bases and J by 0 bases, and 10 bases separated the two germline ends. This CDR3 has 16 amino acids. The germline gives CDR1 SGDLS, CDR2 YYNGEE. This chain's CDR3 is CASSVAPGFSGNTIYF. For the CDR3, the DNA is TGTGCCAGCAGCGTAGCCCCAGGGTTCTCTGGAAACACCATATATTTT.

J is TRBJ2-6 and V is TRBV5-6; no clear D gene. CDR1 and CDR2 from the germline V gene are SGHDT and YYEEEE. V lost 1 base, J lost 1 base, and 3 bases lay in between. This CDR3 spans 14 amino acids. CDR3 residues: CASSLPSGANVLTF. The CDR3 coding sequence is TGTGCCAGCAGCTTGCCTTCTGGGGCCAACGTCCTGACTTTC.

The V call is TRBV28, the J call TRBJ1-5, with D uncertain. This CDR3 is built from 13 residues. V lost 7 bases to trimming and J lost 6 bases, with 13 bases between them. CDR1 and CDR2 from the germline V gene are MDHEN and SYDVKM. CDR3 in DNA: TGTGCCAGCATTGAGGGAATGGGTCAGCCCCAGCATTTT. This sequence encodes CASIEGMGQPQHF.

The gene calls are TRBV18 and TRBJ1-1; D possibly corresponds to TRBD1 (5 bases). Germline V gene sequence: CDR1 KGHSH, CDR2 LQKENI. Trimming removed 0 bases at V and 3 bases at J, with 11 bases between. CDR3 size: 15 residues. CDR3 coding DNA: TGTGCCAGCTCACCACCCGGGGGGAGGCACACTGAAGCTTTCTTT. Translating gives CASSPPGGRHTEAFF.

The rearrangement links TRBV7-2 to TRBJ2-3; D perhaps matches TRBD1 (6 bases). Between the trimmed V and J ends, which lost 7 bases and 5 bases, there was a span of 19 bases. Germline loops: CDR1 SGHTA, CDR2 FQGNSA. This CDR3 spans 15 amino acids. The CDR3 is CASIPGPGVGDTQYF. CDR3 in DNA: TGTGCCAGCATCCCCGGCCCAGGGGTTGGAGATACGCAGTATTTT.

The chain carries TRBV30 and TRBJ1-5, with a weak D call TRBD1 (6 bases). CDR3 length: 15 amino acids. Germline V gene lookup returns CDR1 GTSNPN and CDR2 SVGIG (reference sequence). V was shortened by 2 bases and J by 2 bases, with 13 bases between the two germline ends. DNA for the CDR3: TGTGCCTGGAGTCAGGGGTCCCCAGGCAATCAGCCCCAGCATTTT. Translated: CAWSQGSPGNQPQHF.